The 11 T cell receptor beta chains listed next were all sequenced from one sample in a study of long-term antiretroviral therapy in people with HIV. The assay, immunoSEQ v3.0, was run at survey level. Produced via immunoSEQ multiplex PCR; TCRdb's table is partial and in-frame only. The table lists just over 20,000 clones, approximately 82% of them singletons. The source was unsorted PBMCs, collected 0.5 years after starting antiretroviral therapy. These receptors all come from a man between 18 and 29 years old with HIV.

This chain uses TRBV7-2 with TRBJ1-3; D is perhaps TRBD1 (6 bases). The V end lost 5 bases, the J end lost 2 bases, and 16 bases lay between the germline ends. This CDR3 has 16 amino acids. In germline, CDR1 is SGHTA, CDR2 FQGNSA. In DNA, the CDR3 is TGTGCCAGCAGCCAGGTTCGGGGGGGCGCTGGAAACACCATATATTTT. It translates to CASSQVRGGAGNTIYF.

CDR3 amino acids: CASTSQGGVQPQHF. The CDR3 DNA reads as TGTGCCAGCACCTCACAAGGGGGTGTTCAGCCCCAGCATTTT. V usage is TRBV28 and J usage is TRBJ1-5, with a possible D match to TRBD1 (6 bases). Germline V lookup: CDR1 MDHEN, CDR2 SYDVKM. CDR3 size: 14 residues. The germline V and J ends were trimmed by 7 bases and 6 bases, with 16 bases remaining between them.

This rearrangement joins TRBV5-1 to TRBJ2-2; tentatively, D is TRBD1 (6 bases). The CDR3 consists of 15 residues. V gave up 2 bases and J gave up 4 bases, with 12 bases separating them. The germline V gene encodes CDR1 SGHRS and CDR2 YFSETQ. As DNA, the CDR3 is TGCGCCAGCAGCTTCGGGGACACCGGCACCGGGGAGCTGTTTTTT. It encodes CASSFGDTGTGELFF. The full variable domain, in which reference TRBV5-1 and TRBJ2-2 provide the parts outside the CDR3, is KAGVTQTPRYLIKTRGQQVTLSCSPISGHRSVSWYQQTPGQGLQFLFEYFSETQRNKGNFPGRFSGRQFSNSRSEMNVSTLELGDSALYLCASSFGDTGTGELFFGEGSRLTVL.

The J gene is TRBJ2-2, the V gene TRBV7-3; 8 bases align to TRBD1. The CDR3 is 19 amino acids. With 0 bases clipped from V and 5 bases from J, the junction kept 14 bases outside the gene matches. Germline CDR1 reads SGHTA; CDR2 reads FQGTGA. As DNA, the CDR3 is TGTGCCAGCAGCTTAACAGGGACAGGAGGGGGTTTGTGGACCGGGGAGCTGTTTTTT. It yields the protein CASSLTGTGGGLWTGELFF. Full variable domain (outside the CDR3, taken from reference TRBV7-3 and TRBJ2-2): GAGVSQTPSNKVTEKGKYVELRCDPISGHTALYWYRQSLGQGPEFLIYFQGTGAADDSGLPNDRFFAVRPEGSVSTLKIQRTERGDSAVYLCASSLTGTGGGLWTGELFFGEGSRLTVL.

The sample holds a few counts of this clone. The chain is built from TRBV27 and TRBJ1-1, with TRBD1 matching 8 bases. This CDR3 spans 11 amino acids. The germline V gene has CDR1 MNHEY and CDR2 SMNVEV (reference sequence). With 6 bases clipped from V and 7 bases from J, the junction kept 1 base outside the gene matches. CDR3 coding DNA: TGTGCCAGCAGCGACAGGGGTGAAGCTTTCTTT. Amino acids: CASSDRGEAFF.

The rearrangement links TRBV5-1 to TRBJ2-1, with TRBD1 identical over 10 bases. The CDR3 runs to 14 residues. J lost 7 bases, V lost 7 bases, and 8 bases had no gene match. The germline V gene has CDR1 SGHRS and CDR2 YFSETQ. As DNA, the CDR3 is TGCGCCAGCGCTGGGGGACAGGGGAGGAATGAGCAGTTCTTC. Amino acids: CASAGGQGRNEQFF.

The chain couples TRBV7-9 to TRBJ1-6, with a weak D call TRBD1 (5 bases). CDR1 SEHNR and CDR2 FQNEAQ come from the germline V gene (reference sequence). The CDR3 is made up of 13 amino acids. Between the trimmed V and J ends, which lost 1 base and 17 bases, there was a span of 15 bases. CDR3 bases: TGTGCCAGCAGCTTAGTGGCGGGGACTCCTATCCACTTT. Amino acid sequence: CASSLVAGTPIHF.

The chain employs TRBV19 and TRBJ2-7; D is perhaps TRBD1 (6 bases). The germline gives CDR1 LNHDA, CDR2 SQIVND (reference sequence). The length of the CDR3 is 14 residues. Trimming left V 5 bases short and J 2 bases short, with 13 bases between. In DNA, the CDR3 is TGTGCCAGTAGTCCGGGACACGGCACCTACGAGCAGTACTTC. This translates into CASSPGHGTYEQYF.

The chain has TRBV5-1 and TRBJ1-1, with unresolved D. The V and J ends lost 0 bases and 3 bases respectively, with 12 bases between them. In germline, CDR1 is SGHRS, CDR2 YFSETQ. The CDR3 has 15 amino acids. The CDR3 region is CASSLGGGWDTEAFF. The CDR3 DNA is TGCGCCAGCAGCTTGGGCGGAGGGTGGGACACTGAAGCTTTCTTT.

This clone turned up a few times. The chain couples TRBV28 to TRBJ1-5; TRBD1 might be the D (5 bases). V was shortened by 6 bases and J by 0 bases, with 9 bases between the two germline ends. The CDR3 has 14 residues. CDR1 and CDR2 from the germline V gene are MDHEN and SYDVKM. CDR3 sequence reads: CASRGGFSNQPQHF. The CDR3 DNA follows: TGTGCCAGCAGGGGGGGGTTTAGCAATCAGCCCCAGCATTTT.

The V and J genes are TRBV7-9 and TRBJ1-5, with 7 nucleotides matching TRBD1. CDR1 and CDR2 (germline): SEHNR, FQNEAQ (reference sequence). The CDR3 spans 15 residues. After removal of 5 bases from V and 3 bases from J, the junction contained 7 bases not matched to a gene. The CDR3 DNA follows: TGTGCCAGCAGCATAACGACAGGGTACAATCAGCCCCAGCATTTT. This codes for CASSITTGYNQPQHF. The entire variable domain, with the rest obtained from reference TRBV7-9 and TRBJ1-5, is as follows: DTGVSQNPRHKITKRGQNVTFRCDPISEHNRLYWYRQTLGQGPEFLTYFQNEAQLEKSRLLSDRFSAERPKGSFSTLEIQRTEQGDSAMYLCASSITTGYNQPQHFGDGTRLSIL.